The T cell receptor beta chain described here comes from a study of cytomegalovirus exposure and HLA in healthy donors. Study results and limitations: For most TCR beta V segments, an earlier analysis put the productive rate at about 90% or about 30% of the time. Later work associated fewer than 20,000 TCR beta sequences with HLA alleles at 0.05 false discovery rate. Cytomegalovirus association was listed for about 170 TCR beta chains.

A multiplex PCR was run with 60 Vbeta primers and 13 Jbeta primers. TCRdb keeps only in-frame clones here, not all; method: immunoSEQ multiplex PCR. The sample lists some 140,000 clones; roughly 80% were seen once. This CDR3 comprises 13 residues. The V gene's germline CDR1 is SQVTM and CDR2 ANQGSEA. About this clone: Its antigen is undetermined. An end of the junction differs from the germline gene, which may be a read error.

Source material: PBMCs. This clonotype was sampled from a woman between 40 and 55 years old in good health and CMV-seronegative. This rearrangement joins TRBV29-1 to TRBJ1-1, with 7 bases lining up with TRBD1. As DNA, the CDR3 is TGCGGCGTTGGGGACAGCTGGAACACTGAAGCTTTCTTT. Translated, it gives CGVGDSWNTEAFF.